This T cell receptor (beta chain) is from a study of blood T cell repertoires in COVID-19. Overall study context: The United States, Italy and Spain were the sources of the acute and convalescent COVID-19 samples. The analysed material was cDNA or gDNA that came from T cells, B-cell-depleted T cells, or PBMCs.

In the original processing: Amplification from reference gene primers served as the basis for estimated nucleated cell counts. Produced via immunoSEQ multiplex PCR; TCRdb's table is partial and in-frame only. The DNA was the basis for D and trimming; V, J and clone size are from that table. Among 200,000 to 300,000 clones listed, around 84% were seen once. Germline CDR1 SGHNT, CDR2 YYREEE (reference sequence). The CDR3 totals 13 residues. Details on this clone: One end of the junction does not line up with germline, which may come from a read error.

Material for sequencing was peripheral blood. This TCR derives from a man aged 55 to 70 with acute or convalescent COVID-19. The rearrangement uses TRBV5-4 and TRBJ2-7; D is possibly TRBD1 (6 bases). The CDR3 DNA is TGTGCCAGCAGCTCCCCTACCAGACAGGAAGCGGACTTC. As protein: CASSSPTRQEADF.